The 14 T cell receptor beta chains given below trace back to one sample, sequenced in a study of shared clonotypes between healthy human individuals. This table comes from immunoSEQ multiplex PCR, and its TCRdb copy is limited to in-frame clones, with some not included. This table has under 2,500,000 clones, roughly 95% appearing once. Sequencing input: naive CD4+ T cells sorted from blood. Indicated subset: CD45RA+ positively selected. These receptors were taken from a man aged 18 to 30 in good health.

CDR3 amino acids: CAWTEGGGSTDTQYF. The CDR3 DNA reads TGTGCCTGGACTGAGGGTGGGGGTAGCACAGATACGCAGTATTTT. This chain connects TRBV30 to TRBJ2-3; D is perhaps TRBD1 or TRBD2 (5 bases each). This CDR3 contains 15 residues. Per germline, CDR1 GTSNPN and CDR2 SVGIG (reference sequence). V was clipped by 4 bases and J by 0 bases, with 14 bases between them.

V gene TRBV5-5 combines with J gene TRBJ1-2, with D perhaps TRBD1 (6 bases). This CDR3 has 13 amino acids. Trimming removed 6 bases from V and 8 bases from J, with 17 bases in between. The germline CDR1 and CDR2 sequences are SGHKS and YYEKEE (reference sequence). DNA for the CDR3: TGTGCCAGCACCTCGGGGGGCAGTGGCGGCTACACCTTC. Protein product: CASTSGGSGGYTF.

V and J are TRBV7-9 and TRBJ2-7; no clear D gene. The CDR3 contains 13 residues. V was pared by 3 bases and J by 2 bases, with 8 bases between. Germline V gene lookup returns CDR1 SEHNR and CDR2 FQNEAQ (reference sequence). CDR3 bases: TGTGCCAGCAGCTTTGAAGCTACCTACGAGCAGTACTTC. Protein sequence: CASSFEATYEQYF.

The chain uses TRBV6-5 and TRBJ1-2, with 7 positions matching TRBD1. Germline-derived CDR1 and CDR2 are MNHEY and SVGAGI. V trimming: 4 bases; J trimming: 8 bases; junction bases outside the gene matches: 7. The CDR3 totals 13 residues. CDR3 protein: CASSSTGAGGYTF. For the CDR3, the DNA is TGTGCCAGCAGTTCAACAGGGGCGGGAGGCTACACCTTC.

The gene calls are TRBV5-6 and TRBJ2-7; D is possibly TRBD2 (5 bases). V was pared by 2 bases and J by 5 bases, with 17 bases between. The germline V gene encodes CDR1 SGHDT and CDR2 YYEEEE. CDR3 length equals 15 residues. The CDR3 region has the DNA TGTGCCAGCAGCTTTCTGAGCGGAACCTATAACGAGCAGTACTTC. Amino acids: CASSFLSGTYNEQYF.

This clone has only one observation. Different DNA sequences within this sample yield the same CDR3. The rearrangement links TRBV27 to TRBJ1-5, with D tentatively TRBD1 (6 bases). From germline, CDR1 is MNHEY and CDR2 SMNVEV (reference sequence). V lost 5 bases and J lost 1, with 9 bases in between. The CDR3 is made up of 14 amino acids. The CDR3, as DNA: TGTGCCAGCAGTCTAGGGGGAAGCAATCAGCCCCAGCATTTT. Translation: CASSLGGSNQPQHF.

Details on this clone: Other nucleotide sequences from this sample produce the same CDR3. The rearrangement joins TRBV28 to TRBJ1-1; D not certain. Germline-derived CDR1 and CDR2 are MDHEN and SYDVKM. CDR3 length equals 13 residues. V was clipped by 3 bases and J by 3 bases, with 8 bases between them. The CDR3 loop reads CASSLWGDTEAFF. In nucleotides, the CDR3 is TGTGCCAGCAGTTTGTGGGGTGACACTGAAGCTTTCTTT.

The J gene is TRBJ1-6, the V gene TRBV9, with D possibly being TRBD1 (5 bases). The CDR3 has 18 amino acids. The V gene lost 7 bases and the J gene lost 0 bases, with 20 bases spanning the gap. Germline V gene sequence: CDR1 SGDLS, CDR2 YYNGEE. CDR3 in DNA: TGTGCCAGCTCCATAGGGGAGGCGAGGAGCTCCTATAATTCACCCCTCCACTTT. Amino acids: CASSIGEARSSYNSPLHF.

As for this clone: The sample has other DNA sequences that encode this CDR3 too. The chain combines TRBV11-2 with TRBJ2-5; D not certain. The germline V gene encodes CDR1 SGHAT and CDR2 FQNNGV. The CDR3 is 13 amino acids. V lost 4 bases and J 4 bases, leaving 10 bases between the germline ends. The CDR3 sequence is CASSSGLAETQYF. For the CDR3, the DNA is TGTGCCAGCAGCTCTGGGTTAGCAGAGACCCAGTACTTC.

This CDR3 reads CASSVGRLNNSPLHF. CDR3 sequence (DNA): TGTGCCAGCAGCGTAGGACGTCTCAATAATTCACCCCTCCACTTT. This rearrangement joins TRBV2 to TRBJ1-6; no firm D call. Trimming shortened V by 6 bases and J by 5 bases, and 14 bases separated the two germline ends. The germline V gene has CDR1 SNHLY and CDR2 FYNNEI. The length of the CDR3 is 15 residues.

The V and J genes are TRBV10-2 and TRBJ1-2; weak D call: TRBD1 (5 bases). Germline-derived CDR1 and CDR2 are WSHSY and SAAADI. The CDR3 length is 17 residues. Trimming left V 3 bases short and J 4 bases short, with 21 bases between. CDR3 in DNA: TGCGCCAGCAGTGATTCTGGGGAAATAATCGGGGGCTATGGCTACACCTTC. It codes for CASSDSGEIIGGYGYTF.

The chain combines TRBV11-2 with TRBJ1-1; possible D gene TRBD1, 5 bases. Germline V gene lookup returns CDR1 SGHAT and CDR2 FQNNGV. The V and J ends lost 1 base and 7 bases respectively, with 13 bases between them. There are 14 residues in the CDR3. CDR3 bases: TGTGCCAGCAGCTTAGCCGGGACGGGGGATGAAGCTTTCTTT. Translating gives CASSLAGTGDEAFF.

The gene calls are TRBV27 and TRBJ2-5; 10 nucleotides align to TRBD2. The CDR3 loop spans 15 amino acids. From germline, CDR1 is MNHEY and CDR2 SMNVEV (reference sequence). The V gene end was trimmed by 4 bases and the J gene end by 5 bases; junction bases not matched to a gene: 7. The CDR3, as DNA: TGTGCCAGCAGTTCTCTAAGCGGGGGGGCCGAGACCCAGTACTTC. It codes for CASSSLSGGAETQYF.

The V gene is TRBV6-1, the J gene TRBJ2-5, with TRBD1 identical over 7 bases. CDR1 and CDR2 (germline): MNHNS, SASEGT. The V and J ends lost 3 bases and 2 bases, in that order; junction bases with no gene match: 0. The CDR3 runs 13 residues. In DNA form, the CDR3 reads TGTGCCAGCAGTGAGGGACAGCAAGAGACCCAGTACTTC. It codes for CASSEGQQETQYF.